Shown below are 5 T cell receptor beta chains from a single sample sequenced in a study of cytomegalovirus exposure and HLA in healthy donors. The primer mix had 60 Vbeta and 13 Jbeta primers. Using immunoSEQ multiplex PCR, the repertoire was profiled, and TCRdb retains in-frame clones only, with some absent. The table records around 99,000 clones, about three quarters of them present only once. Sequencing used PBMCs. The source of these receptors is a man under 40 in good health and CMV-seronegative.

This clone was found a few times. J is TRBJ2-5 and V is TRBV4-2; 8 nucleotides match TRBD1. Germline CDR1 reads LGHNA; CDR2 reads YNFKEQ. V shed 4 bases, J shed 2 bases, and the junction held 3 bases outside the gene matches. The CDR3 loop spans 14 amino acids. The CDR3 loop reads CASSPRTGQETQYF. The CDR3 DNA is TGTGCCAGCAGCCCCCGGACAGGGCAAGAGACCCAGTACTTC.

CDR3 residues: CASRPGTGWSGANVLTF. In nucleotides, the CDR3 is TGTGCCAGCAGACCAGGGACAGGGTGGTCTGGGGCCAACGTCCTGACTTTC. This chain uses TRBV28 with TRBJ2-6; 9 bases line up with TRBD1. Per the germline V gene, CDR1 is MDHEN and CDR2 is SYDVKM. There are 17 residues in the CDR3. The J segment lost 1 base and the V segment lost 6 bases, leaving 7 bases of the junction unmatched.

The V gene is TRBV4-1, the J gene TRBJ2-1, with 7 bases identical to TRBD2. The CDR3 has 14 residues. V trimming: 3 bases; J trimming: 3 bases; junction bases outside the gene matches: 2. CDR1 MGHRA and CDR2 YSYEKL come from the germline V gene. The CDR3 DNA sequence: TGCGCCAGCAGCCAGTGGGAGGGCTACAATGAGCAGTTCTTC. It translates to CASSQWEGYNEQFF.

The chain couples TRBV27 to TRBJ2-7, with D unresolved. Germline V gives CDR1 MNHEY, CDR2 SMNVEV (reference sequence). Trimming removed 6 bases at V and 0 bases at J, with 12 bases between. The CDR3 covers 14 residues. As DNA, the CDR3 is TGTGCCAGCAGGTATGCGTACAGCTCCTACGAGCAGTACTTC. It encodes CASRYAYSSYEQYF.

A few counts support this clone. The chain recombines TRBV4-1 with TRBJ1-1; D is undetermined. The CDR3 has 13 amino acids. Germline assignment: CDR1 MGHRA and CDR2 YSYEKL. V was shortened by 2 bases and J by 6 bases, with 10 bases between the two germline ends. This CDR3 is CASSQPSSAEAFF. In DNA, the CDR3 is TGCGCCAGCAGCCAACCTTCCTCGGCTGAAGCTTTCTTT.